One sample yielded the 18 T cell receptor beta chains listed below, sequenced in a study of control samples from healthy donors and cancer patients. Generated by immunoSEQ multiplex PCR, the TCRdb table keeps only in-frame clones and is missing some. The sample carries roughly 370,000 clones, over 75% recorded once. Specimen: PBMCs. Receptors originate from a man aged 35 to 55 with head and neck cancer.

The CDR3 DNA is TGTGCCAGCAGCGCCCAGGGGAATGAGCAGTTCTTC. Its protein is CASSAQGNEQFF. The rearrangement links TRBV9 to TRBJ2-1; TRBD1 might be the D (6 bases). The length of the CDR3 is 12 residues. Trimming took off 3 bases at V and 7 bases at J, with 8 bases between the two ends. The germline V gene encodes CDR1 SGDLS and CDR2 YYNGEE.

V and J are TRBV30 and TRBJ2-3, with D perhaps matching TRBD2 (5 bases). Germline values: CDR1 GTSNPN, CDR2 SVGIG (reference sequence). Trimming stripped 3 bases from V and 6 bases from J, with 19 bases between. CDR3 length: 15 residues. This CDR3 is CAWRLAPHDLDTQYF. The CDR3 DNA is TGTGCCTGGAGATTAGCGCCCCATGATCTTGATACGCAGTATTTT.

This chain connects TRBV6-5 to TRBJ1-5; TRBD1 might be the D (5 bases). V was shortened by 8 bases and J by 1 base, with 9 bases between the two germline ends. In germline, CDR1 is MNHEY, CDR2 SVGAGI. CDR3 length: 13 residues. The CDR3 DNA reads TGTGCCAGCGGGGGTTTAAGCAATCAGCCCCAGCATTTT. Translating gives CASGGLSNQPQHF.

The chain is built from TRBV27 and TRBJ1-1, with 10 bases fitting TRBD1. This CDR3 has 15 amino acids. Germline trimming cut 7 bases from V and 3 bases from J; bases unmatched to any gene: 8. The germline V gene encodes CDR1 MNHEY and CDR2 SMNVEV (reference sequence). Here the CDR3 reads CASNRDRGGDTEAFF. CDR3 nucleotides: TGTGCCAGCAACCGGGACAGGGGTGGAGACACTGAAGCTTTCTTT.

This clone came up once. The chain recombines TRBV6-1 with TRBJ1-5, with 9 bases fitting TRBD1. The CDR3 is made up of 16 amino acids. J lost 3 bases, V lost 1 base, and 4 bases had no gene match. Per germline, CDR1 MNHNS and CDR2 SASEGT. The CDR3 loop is CASSEGTGANNQPQHF. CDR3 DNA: TGTGCCAGCAGTGAAGGGACAGGGGCGAACAATCAGCCCCAGCATTTT.

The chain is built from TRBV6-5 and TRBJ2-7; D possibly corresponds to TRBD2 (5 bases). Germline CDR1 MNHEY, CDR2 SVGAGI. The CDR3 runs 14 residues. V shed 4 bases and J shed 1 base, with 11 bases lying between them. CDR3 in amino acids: CASSFRTGSYEQYF. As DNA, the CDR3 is TGTGCCAGCAGTTTCAGGACGGGATCCTACGAGCAGTACTTC.

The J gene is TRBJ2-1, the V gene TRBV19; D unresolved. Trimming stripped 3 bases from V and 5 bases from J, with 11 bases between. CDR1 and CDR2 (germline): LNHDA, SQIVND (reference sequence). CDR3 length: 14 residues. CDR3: CASSIMLSDNEQFF. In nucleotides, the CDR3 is TGTGCCAGTAGTATCATGTTATCGGACAATGAGCAGTTCTTC.

This CDR3 is CATRGTGTLNTGELFF. In DNA, the CDR3 is TGTGCCACCAGAGGGACCGGGACATTGAACACCGGGGAGCTGTTTTTT. The chain has TRBV15 and TRBJ2-2, with D maybe TRBD1 (6 bases). The CDR3 sequence is 16 residues long. Germline CDR1 is LNHNV and CDR2 is YYDKDF (reference sequence). V was shortened by 6 bases and J by 1 base, with 15 bases between the two germline ends.

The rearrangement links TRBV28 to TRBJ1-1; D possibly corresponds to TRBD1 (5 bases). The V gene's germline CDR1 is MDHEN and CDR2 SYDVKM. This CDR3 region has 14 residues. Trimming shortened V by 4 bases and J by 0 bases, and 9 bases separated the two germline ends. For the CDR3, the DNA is TGTGCCAGCAGTTGGCAGGGATTGAACACTGAAGCTTTCTTT. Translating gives CASSWQGLNTEAFF.

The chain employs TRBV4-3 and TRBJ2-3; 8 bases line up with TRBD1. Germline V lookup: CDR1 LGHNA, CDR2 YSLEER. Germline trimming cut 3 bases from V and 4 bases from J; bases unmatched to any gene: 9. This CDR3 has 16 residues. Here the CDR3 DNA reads TGCGCCAGCAGCCATTTAACAGGGGGATTGGCAGATACGCAGTATTTT. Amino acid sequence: CASSHLTGGLADTQYF.

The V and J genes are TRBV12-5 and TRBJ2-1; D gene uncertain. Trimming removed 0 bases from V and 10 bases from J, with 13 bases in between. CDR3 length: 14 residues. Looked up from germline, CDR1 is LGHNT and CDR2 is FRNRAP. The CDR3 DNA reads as TGTGCTAGTGGTTTGGTTACCTTGGACGAAGAGCAGTTCTTC. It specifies CASGLVTLDEEQFF.

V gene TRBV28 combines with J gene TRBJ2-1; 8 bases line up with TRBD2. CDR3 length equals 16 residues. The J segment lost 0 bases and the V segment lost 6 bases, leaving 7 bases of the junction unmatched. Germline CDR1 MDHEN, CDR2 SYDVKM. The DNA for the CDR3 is TGTGCCAGCAGGGGAAATAGCGGGGTCTCCTACAATGAGCAGTTCTTC. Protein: CASRGNSGVSYNEQFF.

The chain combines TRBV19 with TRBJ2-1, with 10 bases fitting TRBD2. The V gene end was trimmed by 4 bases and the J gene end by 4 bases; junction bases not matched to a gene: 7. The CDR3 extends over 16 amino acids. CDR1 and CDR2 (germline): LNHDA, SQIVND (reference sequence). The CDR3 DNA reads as TGTGCCAGTAGTACCCGGGGACTAGCGCCATACAATGAGCAGTTCTTC. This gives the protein CASSTRGLAPYNEQFF.

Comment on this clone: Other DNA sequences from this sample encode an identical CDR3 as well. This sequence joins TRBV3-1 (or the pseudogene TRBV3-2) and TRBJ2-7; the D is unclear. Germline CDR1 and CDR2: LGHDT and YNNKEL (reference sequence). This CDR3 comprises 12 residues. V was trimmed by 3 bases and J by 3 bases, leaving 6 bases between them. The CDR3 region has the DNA TGTGCCAGCAGCCAGACCGACTACGAGCAGTACTTC. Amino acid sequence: CASSQTDYEQYF.

CDR3 residues: CASSDREENGNTIYF. The DNA of the CDR3 is TGTGCCAGCAGTGACAGGGAGGAGAACGGAAACACCATATATTTT. The chain recombines TRBV28 with TRBJ1-3; 7 bases agree with TRBD1. Trimming removed 5 bases from V and 4 bases from J; junction bases left unmatched: 8. Per the germline V gene, CDR1 is MDHEN and CDR2 is SYDVKM. CDR3 length: 15 amino acids.

The CDR3 reads CASSPNMGTAFF. CDR3 DNA sequence: TGTGCCAGCAGCCCCAACATGGGTACGGCTTTCTTT. This chain joins TRBV7-3 and TRBJ1-1; D gene uncertain. Between the trimmed V and J ends, which lost 5 bases and 11 bases, there was a span of 15 bases. Germline V gives CDR1 SGHTA, CDR2 FQGTGA. CDR3 length: 12 residues.

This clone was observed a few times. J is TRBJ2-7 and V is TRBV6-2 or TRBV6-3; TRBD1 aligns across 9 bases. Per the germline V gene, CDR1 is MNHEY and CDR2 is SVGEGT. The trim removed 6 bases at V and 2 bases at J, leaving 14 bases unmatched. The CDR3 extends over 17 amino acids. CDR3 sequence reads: CASSPGTGISTTYEQYF. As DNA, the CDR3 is TGTGCCAGCAGCCCTGGGACAGGGATCTCCACCACCTACGAGCAGTACTTC.

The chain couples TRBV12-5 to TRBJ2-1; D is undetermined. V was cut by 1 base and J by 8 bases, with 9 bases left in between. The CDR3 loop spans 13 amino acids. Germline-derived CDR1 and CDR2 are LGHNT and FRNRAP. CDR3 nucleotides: TGTGCTAGTGGTTTGGAACTGGCCTATGAGCAGTTCTTC. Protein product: CASGLELAYEQFF.